Sequencing of this TCR beta chain was carried out in a study of blood T cell repertoires in COVID-19. Study context: Collection of acute and convalescent COVID-19 samples took place in the United States, Italy and Spain. PBMCs, B-cell-depleted T cells, or T cells were the source of the cDNA or gDNA that made up the material.

Authors' methods: Nucleated cell counts were estimated from reference gene primer amplification. The data were produced by immunoSEQ multiplex PCR, yet TCRdb's version contains in-frame clones alone and is incomplete. V and J calls and clone size follow that table, whereas D and trimming were derived from the DNA. Of about 70,000 clones in the sample, 86% were seen once. This CDR3 contains 14 residues. The J segment lost 4 bases and the V segment lost 6 bases, leaving 4 bases of the junction unmatched. Germline CDR1 reads MNHEY; CDR2 reads SVGAGI. The clonotype comes from a man in his 70s with active COVID-19. The V gene is TRBV6-5, the J gene TRBJ2-1, with 9 bases matching TRBD1. Sequenced input: peripheral blood. CDR3 DNA sequence: TGTGCCAGCAGGTGGGGACAGGGTTACAATGAGCAGTTCTTC. This codes for CASRWGQGYNEQFF.